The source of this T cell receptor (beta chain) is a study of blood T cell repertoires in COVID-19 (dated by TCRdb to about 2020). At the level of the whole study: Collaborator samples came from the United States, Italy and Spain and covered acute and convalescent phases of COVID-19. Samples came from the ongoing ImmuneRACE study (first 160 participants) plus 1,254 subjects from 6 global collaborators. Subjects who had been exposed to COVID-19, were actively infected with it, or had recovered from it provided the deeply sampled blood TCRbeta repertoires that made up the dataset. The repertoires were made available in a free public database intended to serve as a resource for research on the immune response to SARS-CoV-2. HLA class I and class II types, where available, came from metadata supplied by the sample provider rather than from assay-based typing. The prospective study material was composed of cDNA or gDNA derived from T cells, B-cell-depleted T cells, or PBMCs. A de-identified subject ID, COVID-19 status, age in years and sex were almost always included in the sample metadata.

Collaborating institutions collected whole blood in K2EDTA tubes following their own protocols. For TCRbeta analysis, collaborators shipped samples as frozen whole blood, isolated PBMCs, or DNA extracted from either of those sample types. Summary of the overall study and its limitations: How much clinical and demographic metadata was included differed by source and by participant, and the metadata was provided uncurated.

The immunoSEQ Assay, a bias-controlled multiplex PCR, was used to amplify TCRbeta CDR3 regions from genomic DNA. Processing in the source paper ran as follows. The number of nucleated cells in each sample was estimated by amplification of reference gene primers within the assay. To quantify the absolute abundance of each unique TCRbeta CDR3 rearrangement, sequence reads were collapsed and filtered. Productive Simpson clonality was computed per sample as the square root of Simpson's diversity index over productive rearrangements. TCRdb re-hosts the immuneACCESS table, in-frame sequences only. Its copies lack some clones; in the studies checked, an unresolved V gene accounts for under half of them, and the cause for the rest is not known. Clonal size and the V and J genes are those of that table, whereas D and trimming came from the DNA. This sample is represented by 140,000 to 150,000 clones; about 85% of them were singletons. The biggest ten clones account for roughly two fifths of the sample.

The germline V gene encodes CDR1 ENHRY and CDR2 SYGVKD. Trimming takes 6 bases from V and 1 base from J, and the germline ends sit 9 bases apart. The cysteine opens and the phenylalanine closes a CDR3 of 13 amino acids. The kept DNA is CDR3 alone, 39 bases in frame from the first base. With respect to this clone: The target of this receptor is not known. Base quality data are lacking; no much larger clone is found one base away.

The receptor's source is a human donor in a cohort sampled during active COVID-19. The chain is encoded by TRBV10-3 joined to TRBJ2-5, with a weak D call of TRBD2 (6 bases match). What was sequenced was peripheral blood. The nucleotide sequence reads TGTGCCATCAGGGGCGGGGCCCAAGAGACCCAGTACTTC. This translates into CAIRGGAQETQYF.